This is a list of T cell receptor beta chains from one sample in a study of T cell repertoires in cytomegalovirus infection. TCRdb processed the reads anew with MiXCR; each CDR3 protein has one entry. This sample yields about 740,000 distinct CDR3 sequences, of which 35% to 40% are seen a single time; about 2.8% belongs to the top ten. The specimen was PBMCs. The source of these receptors is a human donor in good health (CMV status not recorded). Some clones in this sample may be carry-over from other donors' samples. The CDR3 runs from the conserved cysteine through the conserved F or W. The order of the fields is J gene, V gene, CDR3 protein.

J gene: TRBJ1-5
V gene: TRBV7-3
CDR3 protein: CASSLNPGREEQPQHF

J gene: TRBJ1-3
V gene: TRBV20-1
CDR3 protein: CSALQGGGSGNTIYF

J gene: TRBJ2-3
V gene: TRBV20-1
CDR3 protein: CSARVGLSPYF

J gene: TRBJ1-5
V gene: TRBV2
CDR3 protein: CASRPQGDQPQHF

J gene: TRBJ1-1
V gene: TRBV12-3/TRBV12-4
CDR3 protein: CASSSGYGATEAFF

J gene: TRBJ1-5
V gene: TRBV7-8
CDR3 protein: CASSSIRDWEGDQPQHF

J gene: TRBJ1-1
V gene: TRBV6-2/TRBV6-3
CDR3 protein: CDSRTGPNTEAFF

J gene: TRBJ2-4
V gene: TRBV7-2
CDR3 protein: CASSPGRDIQYF

J gene: TRBJ2-3
V gene: TRBV7-2
CDR3 protein: CASRPLDQREHTDTQYF

J gene: TRBJ2-1
V gene: TRBV6-1
CDR3 protein: CASKEQPISYNEQFF

J gene: TRBJ1-6
V gene: TRBV7-6
CDR3 protein: CASSSRGGFGSPLHF

J gene: TRBJ2-7
V gene: TRBV25-1
CDR3 protein: CAMLTGGSYEQYF

J gene: TRBJ2-1
V gene: TRBV4-1
CDR3 protein: CASSPLGWGGGVPNEQFF

J gene: TRBJ1-1
V gene: TRBV7-8
CDR3 protein: CASSSAGKDTEAFF

J gene: TRBJ2-7
V gene: TRBV7-8
CDR3 protein: CASSGARGNEQYF

J gene: TRBJ1-6
V gene: TRBV19
CDR3 protein: CASSTGRQGIGSPLHF

J gene: TRBJ2-2
V gene: TRBV2
CDR3 protein: CASNRLGELFF

J gene: TRBJ2-1
V gene: TRBV7-9
CDR3 protein: CETEDERNEQFF

J gene: TRBJ2-1
V gene: TRBV6-1
CDR3 protein: CASSKRQYNEQFF

J gene: TRBJ1-1
V gene: TRBV27
CDR3 protein: CASRGLVEFF

J gene: TRBJ2-7
V gene: TRBV7-9
CDR3 protein: CASSFTTGGGEQYF

J gene: TRBJ2-7
V gene: TRBV28
CDR3 protein: CASTRPDTYYEQYF

J gene: TRBJ2-5
V gene: TRBV11-2
CDR3 protein: CASSPPSSGIETQYF

J gene: TRBJ1-6
V gene: TRBV10-3
CDR3 protein: CAIRPDLDSNSPLHF

J gene: TRBJ2-2
V gene: TRBV12-3/TRBV12-4
CDR3 protein: CASRRQGVYTGGLFF

J gene: TRBJ1-5
V gene: TRBV19
CDR3 protein: CASSQTVDQPQHF

J gene: TRBJ2-1
V gene: TRBV24-1
CDR3 protein: CATSDPGTSGSEQFF

J gene: TRBJ1-5
V gene: TRBV28
CDR3 protein: CASSRSGGSGQPQHF

J gene: TRBJ2-5
V gene: TRBV10-3
CDR3 protein: CAISGTSTETQYF

J gene: TRBJ1-3
V gene: TRBV27
CDR3 protein: CASSFTAFGNTIYF

J gene: TRBJ2-5
V gene: TRBV7-9
CDR3 protein: CASSLKRETQYF

J gene: TRBJ2-1
V gene: TRBV7-8
CDR3 protein: CASSLLAGTSGRGNEQFF

J gene: TRBJ2-7
V gene: TRBV12-3/TRBV12-4
CDR3 protein: CASSLNARYPYF

J gene: TRBJ1-2
V gene: TRBV18
CDR3 protein: CASSPKYRSGGKDYGYTF

J gene: TRBJ2-5
V gene: TRBV6-2/TRBV6-3
CDR3 protein: CASSLTLFEAQYF

J gene: TRBJ2-3
V gene: TRBV25-1
CDR3 protein: CASSEYGGSDTQYF

J gene: TRBJ1-4
V gene: TRBV6-1
CDR3 protein: CASSRGQLNEKLFF

J gene: TRBJ1-2
V gene: TRBV7-2
CDR3 protein: CASSARAYSPGYTF

J gene: TRBJ2-3
V gene: TRBV5-1
CDR3 protein: CASSLGAVGRRTDTQYF

J gene: TRBJ2-5
V gene: TRBV28
CDR3 protein: CASSGRVLETQYF

J gene: TRBJ2-2
V gene: TRBV7-9
CDR3 protein: CDSQGQPNTGELFF

J gene: TRBJ2-7
V gene: TRBV5-1
CDR3 protein: CASSRDREGGEQYF

J gene: TRBJ1-1
V gene: TRBV7-2
CDR3 protein: CASSSTGSLVGDFF

J gene: TRBJ1-3
V gene: TRBV12-3/TRBV12-4
CDR3 protein: CASSSTGVSGNTIYF

J gene: TRBJ1-5
V gene: TRBV15
CDR3 protein: CATSGDKTNRGTQNQPQHF